This is a list of T cell receptor beta chains from one sample in a study of shared clonotypes between healthy human individuals. Profiled with immunoSEQ multiplex PCR; TCRdb holds only in-frame clones, not every one. The sample shows more than 2 million clones, less than 95% of them seen only once. Sequenced: naive CD8+ T cells sorted from blood. These receptor sequences come from a man in his late teens or twenties in good health. Both conserved end residues are part of each CDR3. The D gene is left open where the match is weak. Some rows have no size entry. The others give once, few or many, or a class for an expanded clone.

J,D,V,size,CDR3,DNA
TRBJ1-1,TRBD1,TRBV4-1,.,CASSPHRDRTYTEAFF,TGCGCCAGCAGCCCGCACAGGGACAGAACATACACTGAAGCTTTCTTT
TRBJ1-1,.,TRBV27,.,CASSGGMGTEAFF,TGTGCCAGCAGTGGGGGGATGGGCACTGAAGCTTTCTTT
TRBJ1-4,.,TRBV6-5,once,CASSIGQSNEKLFF,TGTGCCAGCAGCATCGGACAGAGTAATGAAAAACTGTTTTTT
TRBJ2-7,TRBD2,TRBV5-6,once,CASSSSSGRYYEQYF,TGTGCCAGCAGCTCCTCTAGCGGGCGATACTACGAGCAGTACTTC
TRBJ2-1,.,TRBV5-3,.,CARSFPGFSAPVEFF,TGTGCCAGAAGCTTCCCGGGGTTCTCAGCACCGGTGGAGTTCTTC
TRBJ1-2,.,TRBV7-9,.,CASSLVADYGYTF,TGTGCCAGCAGCTTAGTAGCGGACTATGGCTACACCTTC
TRBJ2-7,TRBD2,TRBV6-1,.,CASTETSGPYEQYF,TGTGCCAGCACTGAGACTAGCGGACCCTACGAGCAGTACTTC
TRBJ2-1,.,TRBV19,.,CASSIGASVSSYNEQFF,TGTGCCAGTAGTATAGGGGCTAGCGTAAGCTCCTACAATGAGCAGTTCTTC
TRBJ2-3,TRBD2,TRBV6-4,.,CASSDSGGVIDTQYF,TGTGCCAGCAGTGACAGCGGGGGGGTGATAGATACGCAGTATTTT
TRBJ2-1,TRBD2,TRBV6-1,.,CASSEPTSGGNEQFF,TGTGCCAGCAGTGAACCAACTAGCGGGGGCAATGAGCAGTTCTTC
TRBJ2-3,TRBD2,TRBV9,.,CASSFSGATDTQYF,TGTGCCAGCAGCTTCAGCGGGGCCACAGATACGCAGTATTTT
TRBJ1-4,.,TRBV6-5,.,CASRLGWGGEKLFF,TGTGCCAGCAGGCTGGGCTGGGGAGGGGAAAAACTGTTTTTT
TRBJ2-7,.,TRBV4-1,.,CASSQETTYYEQYF,TGCGCCAGCAGCCAAGAGACAACCTACTACGAGCAGTACTTC
TRBJ2-2,.,TRBV5-6,once,CASSQRVRTGELFF,TGTGCCAGCAGCCAGAGAGTTAGGACCGGGGAGCTGTTTTTT
TRBJ2-7,.,TRBV15,.,CATSRDRDLNYEQYF,TGTGCCACCAGCAGAGATAGGGACCTTAACTACGAGCAGTACTTC
TRBJ2-7,.,TRBV27,.,CASSFIESTYEQYF,TGTGCCAGCAGTTTCATTGAGTCTACCTACGAGCAGTACTTC
TRBJ1-4,TRBD1,TRBV11-2,.,CASSFARGLNEKLFF,TGTGCCAGCAGCTTCGCCAGGGGGCTTAATGAAAAACTGTTTTTT
TRBJ1-5,TRBD1,TRBV6-1,.,CASTEWDRQNPLSQHF,TGTGCCAGCACTGAATGGGACAGGCAAAACCCGCTGTCCCAGCATTTT
TRBJ2-7,TRBD2,TRBV10-3,.,CASQGLAGGSRKDEQYF,TGTGCCTCGCAGGGACTAGCGGGGGGATCGAGGAAAGACGAGCAGTACTTC
TRBJ2-2,.,TRBV11-2,.,CASSLERAAELFF,TGTGCCAGCAGCCTCGAAAGGGCGGCGGAGCTGTTTTTT
TRBJ1-1,.,TRBV6-5,.,CASSYAAGADTEAFF,TGTGCCAGCAGTTACGCGGCAGGGGCGGACACTGAAGCTTTCTTT
TRBJ2-7,TRBD1,TRBV7-9,.,CASSPPGTGINHEQYF,TGTGCCAGCAGCCCCCCGGGGACAGGGATAAACCACGAGCAGTACTTC
TRBJ2-7,.,TRBV11-2,.,CASSLESGSSYEQYF,TGTGCCAGCAGCTTAGAGTCTGGCAGCTCCTACGAGCAGTACTTC
TRBJ1-4,.,TRBV10-2,.,CASSEVGYLEKLFF,TGCGCCAGCAGTGAAGTGGGGTATCTTGAAAAACTGTTTTTT
TRBJ2-7,TRBD1,TRBV5-6,.,CASGGQGSYEQYF,TGTGCCAGCGGGGGACAGGGATCCTACGAGCAGTACTTC
TRBJ2-7,TRBD1,TRBV7-9,.,CASSSTGGSSYEQYF,TGTGCCAGCAGTTCTACAGGGGGGAGCTCCTACGAGCAGTACTTC
TRBJ2-7,.,TRBV28,.,CASTPRRGPGEQYF,TGTGCCAGCACTCCCAGGAGGGGGCCGGGAGAGCAGTACTTC
TRBJ1-1,.,TRBV4-3,.,CASSHLLGNTEAFF,TGCGCCAGCAGCCATCTATTAGGGAACACTGAAGCTTTCTTT
TRBJ1-1,.,TRBV30,.,CAWSGLRNTEAFF,TGTGCCTGGAGTGGACTGAGGAACACTGAAGCTTTCTTT
TRBJ2-2,.,TRBV9,.,CASRAGNTGELFF,TGTGCCAGCAGGGCAGGGAACACCGGGGAGCTGTTTTTT
TRBJ2-7,.,TRBV7-9,.,CASSDGQPLYEQYF,TGTGCCAGCAGCGATGGACAGCCACTCTACGAGCAGTACTTC
TRBJ2-2,.,TRBV6-6,.,CASSHIGDNTGELFF,TGTGCCAGCAGTCACATTGGGGACAACACCGGGGAGCTGTTTTTT
TRBJ1-3,.,TRBV28,.,CASSLAGGPLLGSGNTIYF,TGTGCCAGCAGTTTGGCAGGAGGTCCTCTTTTAGGTTCTGGAAACACCATATATTTT
TRBJ2-1,.,TRBV7-8,.,CASSLGPSDDEQFF,TGTGCCAGCTCCCTCGGGCCGAGCGACGATGAGCAGTTCTTC
TRBJ2-2,TRBD2,TRBV6-5,.,CASSYLAGATTGELFF,TGTGCCAGCAGTTACTTGGCGGGAGCAACTACCGGGGAGCTGTTTTTT
TRBJ2-7,.,TRBV7-9,.,CASSPALSTYLSSYEQYF,TGTGCCAGCAGCCCCGCGCTTTCCACCTACCTAAGCTCCTACGAGCAGTACTTC
TRBJ2-3,TRBD2,TRBV30,.,CAWSVLAGGTDTQYF,TGTGCCTGGAGTGTACTAGCGGGTGGCACAGATACGCAGTATTTT
TRBJ2-3,TRBD2,TRBV29-1,.,CSVARGGGGDTQYF,TGCAGCGTTGCTCGCGGCGGGGGGGGAGATACGCAGTATTTT
TRBJ2-3,.,TRBV4-3,.,CASSQGLGRTDTQYF,TGCGCCAGCAGCCAAGGACTAGGAAGGACAGATACGCAGTATTTT
TRBJ2-1,.,TRBV4-1,.,CASSPTVPLYNEQFF,TGCGCCAGCAGCCCTACGGTTCCCCTCTACAATGAGCAGTTCTTC
TRBJ2-1,.,TRBV29-1,.,CSVEDRLASYNEQFF,TGCAGCGTTGAAGATCGGTTGGCGTCCTACAATGAGCAGTTCTTC
TRBJ2-5,TRBD2,TRBV7-3,.,CASSLTGLSGETQYF,TGTGCCAGCAGCTTAACGGGACTTAGCGGGGAGACCCAGTACTTC
TRBJ2-7,TRBD1,TRBV4-1,once,CASSLRDREGGPSYEQYF,TGCGCCAGCAGCCTCAGGGACAGGGAGGGGGGTCCCTCCTACGAGCAGTACTTC
TRBJ1-2,.,TRBV6-5,.,CASSYSVLGSNYGYTF,TGTGCCAGCAGTTACTCTGTCCTGGGGTCTAACTATGGCTACACCTTC
TRBJ1-1,.,TRBV20-1,.,CSARKSSEAFF,TGCAGTGCTAGGAAATCCTCCGAAGCTTTCTTT
TRBJ2-2,.,TRBV11-2,once,CASSLVSTGELFF,TGTGCCAGCAGCTTAGTCTCAACCGGGGAGCTGTTTTTT
TRBJ1-6,.,TRBV4-1,.,CASSPHGQNRLPLHF,TGCGCCAGCAGCCCTCACGGCCAGAATCGATTACCCCTCCACTTT
TRBJ1-2,TRBD1,TRBV11-3,few,CASSSADREELGYTF,TGTGCCAGCAGCTCAGCGGACAGGGAGGAGCTCGGCTACACCTTC
TRBJ2-1,TRBD2,TRBV4-3,.,CASSQDDRGESNEQFF,TGCGCCAGCAGCCAAGATGATCGGGGGGAGAGCAATGAGCAGTTCTTC
TRBJ1-2,.,TRBV6-1,once,CASSEVHIPLRSDGYTF,TGTGCCAGCAGTGAAGTCCATATCCCTCTTAGATCCGATGGCTACACCTTC
TRBJ2-7,TRBD1,TRBV14,.,CASSQLGQGFYEQYF,TGTGCCAGCAGCCAATTGGGACAGGGTTTCTACGAGCAGTACTTC
TRBJ2-7,.,TRBV7-9,.,CASSLQDSSYEQYF,TGTGCCAGCAGCCTCCAGGACAGCTCCTACGAGCAGTACTTC
TRBJ2-7,.,TRBV30,.,CAWSVNALAEQYF,TGTGCCTGGAGTGTGAACGCCCTAGCCGAGCAGTACTTC
TRBJ1-2,TRBD1,TRBV15,.,CATSPRDRVYGYTF,TGTGCCACCAGCCCCCGGGACAGGGTTTATGGCTACACCTTC